One and the same sample provided the 17 T cell receptor beta chains below, sequenced in a study of TIL therapy for anti-PD-1-resistant metastatic lung cancer. Specified time point: pre-treatment sample, taken before nivolumab and TIL therapy. The tumor samples were excised metastases, mostly pleural nodules or supraclavicular lymph nodes. The libraries were made with immunoSEQ v3. TCRdb keeps only in-frame clones here, not all; method: immunoSEQ multiplex PCR. The sample lists about 100,000 clones, about three fifths occurring once. The sample here was tumor tissue, taken at baseline. These receptors came from a person between 30 and 79 years old with non-small cell lung cancer.

This sequence joins TRBV9 and TRBJ2-7, with D perhaps TRBD1 (6 bases). Trimming left V 1 base short and J 0 bases short, with 11 bases between. The CDR3 is 15 residues long. Germline lookup yields CDR1 SGDLS and CDR2 YYNGEE. CDR3 amino acids: CASSVSDRSSYEQYF. The DNA of the CDR3 is TGTGCCAGCAGCGTAAGCGACAGGAGCTCCTACGAGCAGTACTTC.

The gene calls are TRBV27 and TRBJ2-2, with TRBD1 identical over 7 bases. Germline values: CDR1 MNHEY, CDR2 SMNVEV (reference sequence). Losses at the gene ends were 1 base for V and 6 bases for J; bases not matched to a gene: 11. The CDR3 runs 17 residues. CDR3 in DNA: TGTGCCAGCAGTTTATTGTACACAGGGGTTGGGGCCGGGGAGCTGTTTTTT. Amino acid sequence: CASSLLYTGVGAGELFF.

This clone was observed a few times. Written as DNA, the CDR3 is TGTGCCAGCAGACCTTATGGGGGCTCTGGTGAGCAGTACTTC. The encoded protein is CASRPYGGSGEQYF. The rearrangement uses TRBV6-2 or TRBV6-3 and TRBJ2-7, with a weak D call TRBD1 (6 bases). The CDR3 has 14 amino acids. Germline V gives CDR1 MNHEY, CDR2 SVGEGT. Trimming cost V 6 bases and J 7 bases, with 19 bases left between them.

The sample holds a few counts of this clone. V gene TRBV6-1 combines with J gene TRBJ1-2; no reliable D call. The V and J ends lost 2 bases and 8 bases respectively, with 12 bases between them. The germline V gene encodes CDR1 MNHNS and CDR2 SASEGT. This CDR3 has 13 amino acids. DNA of the CDR3: TGTGCCAGCAGTGAACAGCTCCTCAGGGGCTACACCTTC. Protein product: CASSEQLLRGYTF.

Details on this clone: Within the sample, other DNA sequences also encode this same CDR3. The chain has TRBV7-9 and TRBJ1-1, with unresolved D. CDR1 is SEHNR, CDR2 FQNEAQ, per germline (reference sequence). The CDR3 has 12 amino acids. The V end was cut by 5 bases, the J end by 5 bases, with 9 bases between. CDR3 sequence: CASSLLGTEAFF. As DNA, the CDR3 is TGTGCCAGCAGCCTACTAGGAACTGAAGCTTTCTTT.

The V call is TRBV12-2, the J call TRBJ1-5; TRBD1, the table's D call, lacks a check against the DNA. TRBV12-2 is a pseudogene. CDR3 length: 16 amino acids. The CDR3 nucleotides read TGTGCAAGTCGCCCTTCAGGGGTCGATAGCAATCAGCCCCAGCATTTT. Amino acid sequence: CASRPSGVDSNQPQHF.

The chain links TRBV27 to TRBJ2-5, with 8 bases identical to TRBD2. The CDR3 has 15 residues. Germline V CDR1 and CDR2: MNHEY, SMNVEV (reference sequence). Trimming took 4 bases from V and 5 from J; bases not matched to a gene: 9. The CDR3 region has the DNA TGTGCCAGCAGTTCTCCCCCGGGGGGGCATGAGACCCAGTACTTC. Protein: CASSSPPGGHETQYF.

The chain links TRBV7-6 to TRBJ2-2, with unresolved D. Germline lookup yields CDR1 SGHVS and CDR2 FNYEAQ. This CDR3 contains 14 residues. V was cut by 5 bases and J by 4 bases, with 11 bases left in between. CDR3 sequence: CASSTLELTGELFF. Written as DNA, the CDR3 is TGTGCCAGCAGCACCCTAGAGCTCACCGGGGAGCTGTTTTTT. Filled out from reference TRBV7-6 and TRBJ2-2, the complete variable domain reads GAGVSQSPRYKVTKRGQDVALRCDPISGHVSLYWYRQALGQGPEFLTYFNYEAQQDKSGLPNDRFSAERPEGSISTLTIQRTEQRDSAMYRCASSTLELTGELFFGEGSRLTVL.

In its sample, this clone was seen once. The identical CDR3 is also encoded by other nucleotide sequences in the sample. This chain joins TRBV29-1 and TRBJ2-3; D is uncertain. The CDR3 covers 12 residues. The germline V gene encodes CDR1 SQVTM and CDR2 ANQGSEA. With 4 bases removed from V and 0 bases from J, the gap between germline ends came to 5 bases. CDR3 nucleotide sequence: TGCAGCGTTGTTCCTAGCACAGATACGCAGTATTTT. Residues: CSVVPSTDTQYF.

Only a few counts were recorded for this clone. This rearrangement joins TRBV5-6 to TRBJ1-6; D perhaps matches TRBD1 (5 bases). Germline CDR1 and CDR2: SGHDT and YYEEEE. The CDR3 spans 15 residues. Deletions cut 4 bases from V and 6 bases from J, with 14 bases between. CDR3 residues: CASSLFTGGNSPLHF. For the CDR3, the DNA is TGTGCCAGCAGCCTTTTCACAGGTGGTAATTCACCCCTCCACTTT.

The chain employs TRBV28 and TRBJ2-7, with 7 bases identical to TRBD2. Germline CDR1 MDHEN, CDR2 SYDVKM. The CDR3 is 12 amino acids. Trimming removed 6 bases from V and 10 bases from J; junction bases left unmatched: 9. The CDR3 region has the DNA TGTGCCAGCAGCCGGACTAGTATGGAACAGTACTTC. Its protein is CASSRTSMEQYF.

This clone has a single count. The chain joins TRBV6-5 to TRBJ1-4; weak D call: TRBD1 (5 bases). The CDR3 runs 15 residues. With 6 bases removed from V and 0 bases from J, the gap between germline ends came to 11 bases. CDR1 is MNHEY and CDR2 is SVGAGI in the germline V gene. This chain's CDR3 is CASSRGRATNEKLFF. The CDR3 bases are TGTGCCAGCAGCCGGGGGAGAGCAACTAATGAAAAACTGTTTTTT.

The table lists this clone with a few counts. V gene TRBV6-6 combines with J gene TRBJ1-1; D call uncertain. The CDR3 contains 14 residues. Germline CDR1 and CDR2: MNHNY and SVGAGI (reference sequence). V lost 3 bases to trimming and J lost 4 bases, with 12 bases between them. CDR3 in amino acids: CASSYSPGGTEAFF. As DNA, the CDR3 is TGTGCCAGCAGTTATTCTCCGGGAGGCACTGAAGCTTTCTTT.

This chain uses TRBV7-9 with TRBJ2-3; the match to TRBD1 covers 11 bases. Per germline, CDR1 SEHNR and CDR2 FQNEAQ (reference sequence). V shed 5 bases, J shed 0 bases, and the junction held 4 bases outside the gene matches. The CDR3 is 16 amino acids. The CDR3 protein is CASSPGTGGSTDTQYF. The CDR3 nucleotides are TGTGCCAGCAGCCCGGGGACAGGGGGTAGCACAGATACGCAGTATTTT.

This clone was seen a few times. CDR3 bases: TGTGCCAGCAGCTTGGCCGCGTCCCCACGGACCGGGGAGCTGTTTTTT. Protein: CASSLAASPRTGELFF. This chain uses TRBV5-5 with TRBJ2-2; the D is unclear. CDR1 is SGHKS and CDR2 is YYEKEE in the germline V gene (reference sequence). The CDR3 has 16 residues. Between the trimmed V and J ends, which lost 0 bases and 5 bases, there was a span of 14 bases.

This sequence joins TRBV9 and TRBJ2-3; D not certain. Germline assignment: CDR1 SGDLS and CDR2 YYNGEE. Deletions cut 0 bases from V and 8 bases from J, with 16 bases between. The CDR3 sequence is 15 residues long. CDR3 in amino acids: CASSVEASKGSTQYF. CDR3 bases: TGTGCCAGCAGCGTAGAGGCTAGTAAGGGTAGTACGCAGTATTTT.

The table lists this clone with a few counts. The chain employs TRBV5-6 and TRBJ2-4; 10 bases match TRBD2. The CDR3 sequence is 18 residues long. Trimming took 4 bases from V and 0 from J; bases not matched to a gene: 10. The germline V gene encodes CDR1 SGHDT and CDR2 YYEEEE. The CDR3 region has the DNA TGTGCCAGCAGCCCCCCTCCACTAGCGGGATTAGCCAAAAACATTCAGTACTTC. Translated, it gives CASSPPPLAGLAKNIQYF.